Presented here are 5 T cell receptor beta chains from one specimen sequenced in a study of blood T cell repertoires in COVID-19. The table came from immunoSEQ multiplex PCR; TCRdb's copy has only in-frame clones and leaves some out. The data show about 210,000 clones, 81% seen once. Sequenced input: PBMCs or T cells enriched from blood (not recorded which). The receptors originated from a woman in her forties or fifties with acute COVID-19.

The V and J genes are TRBV4-1 and TRBJ1-1; the D is unclear. V gave up 0 bases and J gave up 0 bases, with 14 bases separating them. CDR1 is MGHRA, CDR2 YSYEKL, per germline. This CDR3 contains 17 residues. CDR3 amino acids: CASSQERSIGMNTEAFF. The CDR3 DNA reads as TGCGCCAGCAGCCAAGAACGAAGTATCGGGATGAACACTGAAGCTTTCTTT.

The J gene is TRBJ2-1, the V gene TRBV11-3, with D hard to call. The CDR3 contains 11 residues. Trimming stripped 5 bases from V and 5 bases from J, with 4 bases between. From germline, CDR1 is SGHNT and CDR2 YENEEA. CDR3 DNA: TGTGCCAGCAGCCCTAACAATGAGCAGTTCTTC. It translates to CASSPNNEQFF.

Notes on this clone: One end of the junction fails to match germline, which may point to a read error. The chain combines TRBV6-2 or TRBV6-3 with TRBJ1-1; D ambiguous. The germline V gene encodes CDR1 MNHEY and CDR2 SVGEGT. The CDR3 has 13 residues. CDR3 DNA: TGTGCCAGCAGTTACCGGCCTAGTGCCGTGAATCTCTTT. Residues: CASSYRPSAVNLF.

V gene TRBV18 combines with J gene TRBJ2-1; 10 positions match TRBD1. V lost 5 bases and J lost 6; bases outside the gene matches: 1. The CDR3 totals 13 residues. Per germline, CDR1 KGHSH and CDR2 LQKENI. The CDR3 is CASSWDRGNEQFF. CDR3 nucleotide sequence: TGTGCCAGCTCATGGGACAGGGGCAATGAGCAGTTCTTC.

The V call is TRBV21-1, the J call TRBJ1-5; TRBD1 is the table's D call, not checked against the DNA. TRBV21-1 is an annotated pseudogene. The CDR3 runs 14 residues. CDR3 DNA sequence: TGTGCCAGCAGCCCACACAGGGAACCCCGGCCCCAGCATTTT. Its translation is CASSPHREPRPQHF.